This T cell receptor beta chain was documented in a study of blood T cells in healthy people across ages. Findings of the study overall: Donors of long life had a larger count of naive CD4+ cells and greater diversity than aged donors. As age increased, TCR beta diversity per million T cells fell in a roughly linear fashion.

Primers used in a second PCR of about 6 to 11 cycles were a sample-barcoded 5' primer and a J-beta primer mix. Each cDNA was tagged by a template-switch adaptor containing 12 random nucleotides. A single record per CDR3 protein comes from TCRdb applying MiXCR to the 5' RACE reads. Of some 900,000 distinct CDR3 sequences listed, roughly 48% are singletons. Comment on this clonotype: The antigen remains unidentified.

Trimming took off 6 bases at V and 4 bases at J, with 21 bases between the two ends. This CDR3 contains 16 residues. Sequencing was done on a sample of blood. This clonotype was obtained from a man aged 25 to 45 in good health. This chain links TRBV12-3 or TRBV12-4 with TRBJ1-1, with D tentatively TRBD1 (6 bases). The CDR3 sequence is CASRPTGTHLSTEAFF. CDR3 in DNA: TGTGCCAGCAGGCCCACCGGGACACACCTGAGCACTGAAGCTTTCTTT.